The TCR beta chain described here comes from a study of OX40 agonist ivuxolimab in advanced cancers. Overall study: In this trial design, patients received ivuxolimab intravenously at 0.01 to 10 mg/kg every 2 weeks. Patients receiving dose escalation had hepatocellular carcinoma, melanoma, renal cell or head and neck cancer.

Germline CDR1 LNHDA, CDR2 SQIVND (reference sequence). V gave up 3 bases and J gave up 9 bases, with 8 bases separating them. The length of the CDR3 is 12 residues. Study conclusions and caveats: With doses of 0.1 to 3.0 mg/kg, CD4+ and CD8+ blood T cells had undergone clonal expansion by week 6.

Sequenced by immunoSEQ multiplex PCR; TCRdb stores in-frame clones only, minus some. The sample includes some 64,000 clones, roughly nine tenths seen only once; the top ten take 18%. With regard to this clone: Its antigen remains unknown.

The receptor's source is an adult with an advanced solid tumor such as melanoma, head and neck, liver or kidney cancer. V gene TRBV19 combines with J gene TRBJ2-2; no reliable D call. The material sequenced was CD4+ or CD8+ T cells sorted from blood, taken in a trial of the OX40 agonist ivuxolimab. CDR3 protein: CASSILGRELFF. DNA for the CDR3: TGTGCCAGTAGTATCCTCGGCAGGGAGCTGTTTTTT.